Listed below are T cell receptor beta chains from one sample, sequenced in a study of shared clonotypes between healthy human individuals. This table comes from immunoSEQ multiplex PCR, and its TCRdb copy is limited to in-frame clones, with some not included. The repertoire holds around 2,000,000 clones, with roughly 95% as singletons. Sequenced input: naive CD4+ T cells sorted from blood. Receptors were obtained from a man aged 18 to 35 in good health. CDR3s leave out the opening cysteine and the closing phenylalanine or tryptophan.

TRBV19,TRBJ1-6,ASSVTGLNSPLH
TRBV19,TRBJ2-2,ASSKGTGRIGRNTGELF
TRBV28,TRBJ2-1,ASSDRVHEQF
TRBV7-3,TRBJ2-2,ASSLTGIAGGELF
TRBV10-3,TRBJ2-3,AISRTGSTTDTQY
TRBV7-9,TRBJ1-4,ASSLTATNEKLF
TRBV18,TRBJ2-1,ASSTIHRVGDYNEQF
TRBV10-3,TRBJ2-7,AIRPSGPLYEQY
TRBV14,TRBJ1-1,ASSLRSPAWEAF
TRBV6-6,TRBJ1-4,ASSKNRDGLF
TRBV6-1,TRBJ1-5,ASSLGGLQPQH
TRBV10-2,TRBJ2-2,ASKERGNTGELF
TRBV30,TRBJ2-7,AWMLAGAREQY
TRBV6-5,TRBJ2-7,ASGNDRAYEQY
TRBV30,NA,AWSGRGTGSYEQY
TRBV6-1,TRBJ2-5,ASSELGWGETQY
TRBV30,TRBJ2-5,AWSDRGRIGTQY
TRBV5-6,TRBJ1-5,ASSLRGGSQPQH